Listed below are T cell receptor beta chains from one sample, sequenced in a study of cytotoxic CD8 clonotypes in ibrutinib-treated CLL. Profiling relied on immunoSEQ multiplex PCR, and the TCRdb table lists in-frame clones only, not all of them. The table records about 300,000 clones, roughly 70% of them present only once. Sequences were derived from PBMCs, sampled after 36 months of ibrutinib treatment. These receptors all stem from a human donor with chronic lymphocytic leukemia. CDR3s leave out the opening cysteine and the closing phenylalanine or tryptophan.

CDR3: ASSLGGSGELF; V: TRBV7-9; J: TRBJ2-2
CDR3: ASSSPGPTSGYT; V: TRBV28; J: TRBJ1-2
CDR3: ASSSGAIGQPQH; V: TRBV28; J: TRBJ1-5
CDR3: ASSTRTDTQY; V: TRBV19; J: TRBJ2-3
CDR3: ASTRWEMGDIHTGELF; V: TRBV2; J: TRBJ2-2
CDR3: ASTKSRLLNYGYT; V: TRBV6-5; J: TRBJ1-2
CDR3: ASSPEGFQYEQY; V: TRBV18; J: TRBJ2-7
CDR3: SVRDTGIYEQY; V: TRBV29-1; J: TRBJ2-7
CDR3: ASSMTGSLLNEQF; V: TRBV27; J: TRBJ2-1
CDR3: ASSPHFDTQY; V: TRBV13; J: TRBJ2-3
CDR3: ASSLGPGQGHYGYT; V: TRBV7-9; J: TRBJ1-2
CDR3: ASSFGNYGYT; V: TRBV6-5; J: TRBJ1-2
CDR3: ASSDWGDNNEQF; V: TRBV25-1; J: TRBJ2-1
CDR3: AIARVAGGTDTQY; V: TRBV10-3; J: TRBJ2-3
CDR3: ASSLAGSTQY; V: TRBV7-6; J: TRBJ2-3
CDR3: ASSVTGGYEQY; V: TRBV7-9; J: TRBJ2-7